This T cell receptor beta chain emerged from a study of control samples from healthy donors and cancer patients (dated by TCRdb to about 2020). Of note for this clone: Its target antigen remains unknown. Per-base qualities were not stored, and no clone one base away is much larger.

Library preparation was by the immunoSEQ multiplex PCR assay. TCRdb mirrors the immuneACCESS table, restricted to in-frame sequences. Some clones are absent from its copies; in checked studies, under half trace to an unresolved V gene, and the reason for the others is unknown. For this sample the table gives fewer than 500,000 clones, of which 90% were detected only once. Around 6.4% of the sample is taken by the ten largest. The trim is 6 bases for V and 4 bases for J, with a gap of 15 bases between the germline ends. CDR1 and CDR2 were assigned from the germline V gene as SGHTA and FQGNSA. Reading from cysteine to phenylalanine, the CDR3 counts 14 amino acids. The CDR3 DNA has 42 bases and is translated from base 1.

The chain uses TRBV7-2 and TRBJ1-2; the D gene remains uncertain. The sample taken for sequencing was PBMCs. This sequence originates from a man between 40 and 49 years old with head and neck cancer. The nucleotide sequence reads TGTGCCAGCAGTAAGCCGGGCGGAGGCTATGGCTACACCTTC. Translated, this is CASSKPGGGYGYTF. The entire variable domain, with the stretches around the CDR3 drawn from the reference TRBV7-2 and TRBJ1-2 proteins, is GAGVSQSPSNKVTEKGKDVELRCDPISGHTALYWYRQSLGQGLEFLIYFQGNSAPDKSGLPSDRFSAERTGGSVSTLTIQRTQQEDSAVYLCASSKPGGGYGYTFGSGTRLTVV.